These T cell receptor beta chains were read from a single sample in a study of cytomegalovirus exposure and HLA in healthy donors. Only in-frame clones appear in the TCRdb table, and some are missing; sequencing was by immunoSEQ multiplex PCR. The sample is made up of 120,000 to 150,000 clones, and the top ten hold 2% to 3% of it. Source material: PBMCs. The receptor source for this set is a man between 40 and 49 years old in good health and CMV-seronegative. Each CDR3 is given with its conserved first and last residue. A D gene is named only where the DNA matches it firmly.

d_gene	v_gene	j_gene	CDR3nt	CDR3aa
-	TRBV19	TRBJ2-7	TGTGCCAGTAGTCGCGACAGCTGGTACGAGCAGTACTTC	CASSRDSWYEQYF
-	TRBV12-5	TRBJ1-3	TGTGCTAGTGGTTTGGTGGGCAAGGGAGGGCTAGGAAACACCATATATTTT	CASGLVGKGGLGNTIYF
TRBD1	TRBV19	TRBJ1-2	TGTGCCAGTAGTCCGGGACAGGGGGCGATCCGCACTACTAGCAACTATGGCTACACCTTC	CASSPGQGAIRTTSNYGYTF
-	TRBV14	TRBJ1-2	TGTGCCAGCAGCCAAGAATCCCGCTCAGGTGGCTACACCTTC	CASSQESRSGGYTF
-	TRBV19	TRBJ1-1	TGTGCCAGTAAGACAGAGGCCGTCACTGAAGCTTTCTTT	CASKTEAVTEAFF
-	TRBV5-4	TRBJ1-3	TGTGCCAGCAGCTTGGACAGAAACACCATATATTTT	CASSLDRNTIYF
TRBD1	TRBV6-5	TRBJ1-5	TGTGCCAGCACCCCGACAGGGATAGGCAATCAGCCCCAGCATTTT	CASTPTGIGNQPQHF
-	TRBV11-2	TRBJ2-5	TGTGCCAGCAGCTTAGACAGGGGATTAGGCGAGACCCAGTACTTC	CASSLDRGLGETQYF
TRBD2	TRBV29-1	TRBJ2-1	TGCAGCGTTGAACCGGGCGGGGGGGTCTCCTACAATGAGCAGTTCTTC	CSVEPGGGVSYNEQFF
TRBD2	TRBV2	TRBJ2-5	TGTGCCAGCAGGGCCACTAGCGGGGAAGGGGAGACCCAGTACTTC	CASRATSGEGETQYF
TRBD1	TRBV9	TRBJ2-2	TGTGCCAGCAGCTTTGGACAGGGAGGAACCGGGGAGCTGTTTTTT	CASSFGQGGTGELFF
TRBD1	TRBV11-1	TRBJ2-7	TGTGCCAGCAGCTTCGTTGGGACAGGGGCGGCCGAGCAGTACTTC	CASSFVGTGAAEQYF
TRBD1	TRBV7-2	TRBJ2-3	TGTGCCAGCAGCCCTAGACAGGGGTGGGCCACAGATACGCAGTATTTT	CASSPRQGWATDTQYF
-	TRBV6-5	TRBJ1-2	TGTGCCAGCAGTCTACAGGGAAACTATGGCTACACCTTC	CASSLQGNYGYTF
TRBD1	TRBV4-2	TRBJ1-6	TGTGCCAGCAGTCCCGGGACAGCCAATTCACCCCTCCACTTT	CASSPGTANSPLHF
TRBD2	TRBV7-6	TRBJ2-1	TGTGCCAGCAGCTTAGGGGGACTAGCGGGGGGGCCGGAGGAGCAGTTCTTC	CASSLGGLAGGPEEQFF
TRBD2	TRBV9	TRBJ2-1	TGTGCCAGCAGCGTAGCGGCAGGGAGGGACTTCTACAATGAGCAGTTCTTC	CASSVAAGRDFYNEQFF
-	TRBV28	TRBJ1-5	TGTGCCAGCAGTTTCCAAGGAGCGCCCCAGCATTTT	CASSFQGAPQHF
-	TRBV28	TRBJ2-1	TGTGCCAGCACCTCCTTCGGGGATTACAATGAGCAGTTCTTC	CASTSFGDYNEQFF
-	TRBV4-2	TRBJ2-1	TGTGCCAGCAGCCAAGATAGGGGAGGCTACAATGAGCAGTTCTTC	CASSQDRGGYNEQFF
TRBD1	TRBV27	TRBJ1-2	TGTGCCAGCAGTCCGCAGGGGGCTGACAGAACTAGCTATGGCTACACCTTC	CASSPQGADRTSYGYTF
-	TRBV4-3	TRBJ2-1	TGCGCCAGCAGCGGGGCAGGGATATTTCCGGAGCAGTTCTTC	CASSGAGIFPEQFF
-	TRBV4-1	TRBJ2-1	TGCGCCAGCAGCCAAGGAAACCGGGACAATGAGCAGTTCTTC	CASSQGNRDNEQFF
TRBD1	TRBV5-1	TRBJ1-4	TGCGCCAGCAGCTTGGGACAGGGGGCGGCTAATGAAAAACTGTTTTTT	CASSLGQGAANEKLFF
-	TRBV5-1	TRBJ2-3	TGCGCCAGCAGCTTGGGCAGGGAATGGAACACAGATACGCAGTATTTT	CASSLGREWNTDTQYF
TRBD1	TRBV7-8	TRBJ1-5	TGTGCCAGCAGCTTAGGACCCATGGGACAGGCCTATCAGCCCCAGCATTTT	CASSLGPMGQAYQPQHF
-	TRBV7-9	TRBJ1-1	TGTGCCAGTCCCGTCCCCCCCACGGCTCTCGGGGCTTTCTTT	CASPVPPTALGAFF
-	TRBV5-5	TRBJ1-2	TGTGCCAGCAGCTTGGACAGAGCTAACTATGGCTACACCTTC	CASSLDRANYGYTF
-	TRBV9	TRBJ2-3	TGTGCCAGCAGCCCGGACTCCAAAACCCCGTATTTT	CASSPDSKTPYF
-	TRBV2	TRBJ2-3	TGTGCCAGCAGCGACATACGGACTATAAGCACAGATACGCAGTATTTT	CASSDIRTISTDTQYF
-	TRBV7-9	TRBJ2-3	TGTGCCAGCAGCACCCTGAGGGATACGCAGTATTTT	CASSTLRDTQYF
TRBD1	TRBV6-5	TRBJ1-5	TGTGCCAGCAGTACGACAGGGGTGGGACAGCCCCAGCATTTT	CASSTTGVGQPQHF
TRBD1	TRBV7-6	TRBJ2-4	TGTGCCAGCAGCCCGACCTGGGGGTCAGGGGGCTGGGACATTCAGTACTTC	CASSPTWGSGGWDIQYF
TRBD1	TRBV9	TRBJ1-5	TGTGCCAGCAGCGGTGGACAGGGGGCAAATCAGCCCCAGCATTTT	CASSGGQGANQPQHF